The 2 T cell receptor beta chains reported below all come from one sample, sequenced in a study of T cells after yellow fever vaccination. MiXCR, run by TCRdb on the 5' RACE reads, gives a single entry per CDR3 protein. Of 340,000 or so distinct CDR3 sequences listed, around 13% are singletons. The source material was CD4+ T cells sorted from PBMCs, sampled 15 days after the yellow fever booster vaccination. Receptor source: a man aged 18 to 30 who received the YFV17D yellow fever vaccine.

The rearrangement uses TRBV20-1 and TRBJ1-4; TRBD1 might be the D (5 bases). Germline V gene sequence: CDR1 DFQATT, CDR2 SNEGSKA (reference sequence). V lost 3 bases to trimming and J lost 0 bases, with 11 bases between them. The CDR3 has 15 amino acids. DNA of the CDR3: TGCAGTGCTAGTTTTTTGGGGGCAACTAATGAAAAACTGTTTTTT. As protein: CSASFLGATNEKLFF.

The chain uses TRBV4-3 and TRBJ1-2, with 7 bases lining up with TRBD1. V dropped 3 bases and J dropped 2; count of bases not matched to a gene: 9. In germline, CDR1 is LGHNA, CDR2 YSLEER. This CDR3 is 16 amino acids long. This CDR3 reads CASSQARTGENYGYTF. The CDR3 DNA is TGCGCCAGCAGCCAGGCTCGGACAGGAGAAAACTATGGCTACACCTTC.